Listed below are T cell receptor beta chains from one sample, sequenced in a study of blood T cell repertoires in COVID-19. Sequencing used immunoSEQ multiplex PCR; TCRdb keeps in-frame clones, though not all of them. The table has some 300,000 clones, around 87% seen once. Sample: peripheral blood. These TCRs come from a man younger than 35 with active or convalescent COVID-19. The CDR3 runs from the conserved cysteine through the conserved F or W. A D gene is named only where the DNA matches it firmly. Size values are once, few and many counts, or a class for expanded clones, and some rows have none.

clone_size j_call v_call d_call cdr3_aa cdr3_nt
. TRBJ1-2 TRBV18 TRBD1 CASSPGQGLNYGYTF TGTGCCAGCTCGCCGGGACAGGGGTTAAACTATGGCTACACCTTC
. TRBJ2-6 TRBV5-1 TRBD2 CASSSMTSGVVANVLTF TGCGCCAGCAGCTCGATGACTAGCGGGGTGGTGGCCAACGTCCTGACTTTC
. TRBJ2-7 TRBV2 TRBD1 CASSEGWDRNYEQYF TGTGCCAGCAGTGAAGGTTGGGACAGAAACTACGAGCAGTACTTC
. TRBJ2-7 TRBV9 TRBD2 CASSGPTSGSGEQYF TGTGCCAGCAGCGGCCCGACTAGCGGGAGTGGCGAGCAGTACTTC
. TRBJ2-5 TRBV7-9 TRBD1 CASSLTGGRETQYF TGTGCCAGCAGCCTGACAGGGGGAAGGGAGACCCAGTACTTC
. TRBJ1-3 TRBV7-2 . CASSLVGGGYSGNTIYF TGTGCCAGCAGCTTAGTAGGCGGCGGGTACTCTGGAAACACCATATATTTT
once TRBJ1-2 TRBV29-1 . CSVGGYTF TGCAGCGTCGGTGGCTACACCTTC
. TRBJ2-3 TRBV24-1 . CATSDPDTQYF TGTGCCACCAGTGATCCGGATACGCAGTATTTT
few TRBJ2-2 TRBV19 . CASGRDIGELFF TGTGCCAGTGGGAGAGATATCGGGGAGCTGTTTTTT
. TRBJ2-2 TRBV9 . CASSGTGVRGELFF TGTGCCAGCAGCGGAACAGGCGTTCGAGGGGAGCTGTTTTTT
. TRBJ2-7 TRBV14 . CASSQVGSNYEQYF TGTGCCAGCAGCCAAGTCGGGAGCAACTACGAGCAGTACTTC
. TRBJ2-3 TRBV27 . CASSNFRGGATDTQYF TGTGCCAGCAGCAACTTTAGGGGGGGGGCAACAGATACGCAGTATTTT
. TRBJ2-1 TRBV21-1 . CASSKIITSGRAREQFF TGTGCCAGCAGCAAAATAATAACTAGCGGGAGGGCTCGTGAGCAGTTCTTC
. TRBJ2-7 TRBV5-6 TRBD2 CASSLYRSGGPLEQYF TGTGCCAGCAGCCTATACCGATCGGGGGGGCCTCTCGAGCAGTACTTC
. TRBJ1-1 TRBV12-5 . CASGLEAGTEAFF TGTGCTAGTGGTTTAGAGGCGGGCACTGAAGCTTTCTTT
once TRBJ2-3 TRBV18 . CASSRAVTDTQYF TGTGCCAGCTCACGTGCAGTCACAGATACGCAGTATTTT
. TRBJ1-1 TRBV11-2 . CASSLAGMNTEAFF TGTGCCAGCAGCTTAGCAGGGATGAACACTGAAGCTTTCTTT
. TRBJ2-7 TRBV11-2 . CASSLATVYEQYF TGTGCCAGCAGCTTAGCTACAGTCTACGAGCAGTACTTC
few TRBJ1-1 TRBV14 . CASSQATGTEAFF TGTGCCAGCAGCCAAGCGACAGGAACTGAAGCTTTCTTT
once TRBJ2-3 TRBV24-1 . CATNDPPMDTQYF TGTGCCACCAATGATCCCCCCATGGATACGCAGTATTTT
. TRBJ1-1 TRBV5-1 . CASSLEWRMGTEAFF TGCGCCAGCAGCTTGGAATGGAGGATGGGCACTGAAGCTTTCTTT
. TRBJ2-2 TRBV28 . CASSFLGATGELFF TGTGCCAGCAGTTTTTTAGGGGCCACCGGGGAGCTGTTTTTT
. TRBJ1-1 TRBV7-6 TRBD1 CASSAGQVNTEAFF TGTGCCAGCAGCGCCGGACAGGTGAACACTGAAGCTTTCTTT
. TRBJ2-2 TRBV7-2 . CASSLDRNTGELFF TGTGCCAGCAGCTTAGACAGGAACACCGGGGAGCTGTTTTTT
. TRBJ1-2 TRBV9 . CASSVDSSNYGYTF TGTGCCAGCAGCGTAGACAGTTCTAACTATGGCTACACCTTC
once TRBJ2-1 TRBV19 TRBD1 CASSLTGYNEQFF TGTGCCAGTAGTCTGACAGGGTACAATGAGCAGTTCTTC
few TRBJ2-3 TRBV5-4 TRBD2 CASRPTGTSSDTQYF TGTGCCAGCAGACCCACCGGGACTAGCTCTGATACGCAGTATTTT
. TRBJ1-5 TRBV4-3 . CASSLLQGPNQPQHF TGCGCCAGCAGCCTACTACAGGGCCCCAATCAGCCCCAGCATTTT
. TRBJ2-7 TRBV7-8 TRBD1 CASSLRQGAEQYF TGTGCCAGCAGCTTACGGCAGGGGGCCGAGCAGTACTTC
. TRBJ1-1 TRBV7-9 . CASSLKSRETEAFF TGTGCCAGCAGCTTGAAAAGCCGAGAGACTGAAGCTTTCTTT
. TRBJ1-4 TRBV12-3/TRBV12-4 . CASSPGMEKLFF TGTGCCAGCAGTCCCGGGATGGAAAAACTGTTTTTT
few TRBJ2-7 TRBV30 TRBD1 CAWSGGFHEQYF TGTGCCTGGTCAGGGGGCTTCCACGAGCAGTACTTC
. TRBJ1-5 TRBV19 . CASSISGNQPQHF TGTGCCAGTAGTATTTCCGGCAATCAGCCCCAGCATTTT
. TRBJ2-5 TRBV9 . CASSSQGTQYF TGTGCCAGCAGCTCCCAGGGGACCCAGTACTTC
. TRBJ2-7 TRBV7-9 TRBD2 CASSSRPGLAGAFSYEQYF TGTGCCAGCAGCTCCCGTCCGGGACTAGCGGGGGCCTTCTCCTACGAGCAGTACTTC
. TRBJ1-4 TRBV4-1 . CATAPTGSANEKLFF TGCGCCACCGCCCCTACAGGGTCGGCTAATGAAAAACTGTTTTTT
. TRBJ1-1 TRBV7-6 . CASSLAGTEAFF TGTGCCAGCAGCTTAGCCGGCACTGAAGCTTTCTTT
. TRBJ2-5 TRBV14 . CASSQDFQETQYF TGTGCCAGCAGCCAAGACTTTCAAGAGACCCAGTACTTC
. TRBJ1-2 TRBV4-3 TRBD1 CASSQDRGPQGADGYTF TGCGCCAGCAGCCAAGATCGAGGACCACAGGGGGCTGACGGCTACACCTTC
. TRBJ2-7 TRBV15 TRBD2 CATSRDRAPDRESGRARYEQYF TGTGCCACCAGCAGAGATCGTGCCCCGGACAGGGAGAGCGGGAGGGCTAGGTACGAGCAGTACTTC
once TRBJ2-5 TRBV11-3 TRBD2 CASSLGLAHQETQYF TGTGCCAGCAGCTTAGGACTAGCCCATCAAGAGACCCAGTACTTC
few TRBJ1-1 TRBV29-1 . CSVGAGWGMNTEAFF TGCAGCGTTGGAGCCGGCTGGGGCATGAACACTGAAGCTTTCTTT
few TRBJ2-1 TRBV5-1 TRBD2 CASSLVLAGENEQFF TGCGCCAGCAGCTTGGTACTAGCGGGAGAAAATGAGCAGTTCTTC
. TRBJ1-1 TRBV27 TRBD1 CASSPPPGQGFAEAFF TGTGCCAGCAGTCCGCCCCCGGGACAGGGGTTCGCTGAAGCTTTCTTT
. TRBJ2-7 TRBV28 TRBD1 CASSLFIGQGEPYF TGTGCCAGCAGTTTATTCATAGGACAGGGAGAACCGTACTTC
. TRBJ2-5 TRBV18 TRBD2 CASSHNGLAGISQYF TGTGCCAGCTCACATAACGGACTAGCGGGAATATCCCAGTACTTC
. TRBJ1-5 TRBV13 TRBD1 CASSRDRGNQPQHF TGTGCCAGCAGCCGGGACAGGGGAAATCAGCCCCAGCATTTT